The next 23 T cell receptor beta chains were all read from a single sample in a study of CD8 T cells in Susac syndrome. Reverse transcription of roughly 0.45 to 1 ug RNA used random hexamers. TCRdb passed the immunoSEQ multiplex PCR reads through MiXCR, listing each CDR3 protein once. Of about 300,000 distinct CDR3 sequences in the sample, 85% were seen once. The sequencing sample was made of CD8+ T cells from PBMCs. Every receptor here comes from a human donor with multiple sclerosis.

This chain uses TRBV19 with TRBJ2-1; D is undetermined. Germline assignment: CDR1 LNHDA and CDR2 SQIVND (reference sequence). Trimming left V 3 bases short and J 0 bases short, with 9 bases between. This CDR3 comprises 15 residues. This CDR3 is CASSIWLSSYNEQFF. Written as DNA, the CDR3 is TGTGCCAGTAGTATCTGGTTAAGCTCCTACAATGAGCAGTTCTTC. The whole variable domain, filled in from reference TRBV19 and TRBJ2-1, reads DGGITQSPKYLFRKEGQNVTLSCEQNLNHDAMYWYRQDPGQGLRLIYYSQIVNDFQKGDIAEGYSVSREKKESFPLTVTSAQKNPTAFYLCASSIWLSSYNEQFFGPGTRLTVL.

This clonotype was seen a single time. The CDR3 protein is CASTLRGQGFSYEQYF. DNA for the CDR3: TGTGCCAGCACCCTCCGGGGACAGGGGTTCTCCTACGAGCAGTACTTC. V usage is TRBV28 and J usage is TRBJ2-7; 10 nucleotides agree with TRBD1. The CDR3 runs to 16 residues. The germline V gene has CDR1 MDHEN and CDR2 SYDVKM. J lost 0 bases, V lost 7 bases, and 9 bases had no gene match.

The rearrangement joins TRBV27 to TRBJ2-1; 11 nucleotides align to TRBD2. The V gene's germline CDR1 is MNHEY and CDR2 SMNVEV (reference sequence). CDR3 length: 16 amino acids. V was clipped by 8 bases and J by 0 bases; unmatched bases: 6. For the CDR3, the DNA is TGTGCCAGCCGCGGACTAGCGGGTATCTCCTACAATGAGCAGTTCTTC. Translated, it gives CASRGLAGISYNEQFF.

The V gene is TRBV4-3, the J gene TRBJ2-5, with TRBD1 matching 8 bases. The CDR3 length is 15 residues. Germline CDR1 LGHNA, CDR2 YSLEER. The V segment lost 3 bases and the J segment 6 bases; nucleotides outside the gene matches: 9. The CDR3 protein is CASSQLTGVGKTQYF. In DNA form, the CDR3 reads TGCGCCAGCAGCCAGTTGACAGGGGTTGGAAAGACCCAGTACTTC.

This chain uses TRBV11-2 with TRBJ1-1; 10 positions match TRBD1. The CDR3 has 15 amino acids. Unmatched junction bases numbered 3, after V lost 1 base and J lost 4 bases. Germline V CDR1 and CDR2: SGHAT, FQNNGV. The CDR3 region has the DNA TGTGCCAGCAGCTTAGTTTGGACAGGGGGCACTGAAGCTTTCTTT. It yields the protein CASSLVWTGGTEAFF.

The V call is TRBV10-2, the J call TRBJ2-1; 12 bases map to TRBD2. J gave up 4 bases and V 3 bases, and 4 bases lay outside the gene matches. Looked up from germline, CDR1 is WSHSY and CDR2 is SAAADI. CDR3 length: 16 residues. For the CDR3, the DNA is TGCGCCAGCAGTGATAAGACTAGCGGGAGTTACAATGAGCAGTTCTTC. Its translation: CASSDKTSGSYNEQFF.

The gene calls are TRBV4-1 and TRBJ2-1, with TRBD2 identical over 7 bases. CDR1 MGHRA and CDR2 YSYEKL come from the germline V gene. The ends lost 1 base at V and 3 bases at J; junction bases unmatched: 3. The CDR3 length is 15 residues. CDR3 in amino acids: CASSQVAGDYNEQFF. Here the CDR3 DNA reads TGCGCCAGCAGCCAAGTGGCGGGGGACTACAATGAGCAGTTCTTC.

V gene TRBV28 combines with J gene TRBJ2-4, with D maybe TRBD2 (6 bases). The CDR3 sequence is 14 residues long. Per germline, CDR1 MDHEN and CDR2 SYDVKM. Trimming took off 6 bases at V and 7 bases at J, with 16 bases between the two ends. The chain's CDR3 is CASSPSANPNIQYF. For the CDR3, the DNA is TGTGCCAGCAGCCCTAGCGCAAACCCGAACATTCAGTACTTC.

The chain has TRBV4-1 and TRBJ2-7; the match to TRBD1 covers 9 bases. J was trimmed by 4 bases and V by 3 bases; bases with no gene match: 7. The V gene's germline CDR1 is MGHRA and CDR2 YSYEKL. This CDR3 is built from 15 residues. CDR3 in amino acids: CASSQQSQGAYEQYF. The DNA of the CDR3 is TGCGCCAGCAGCCAGCAATCACAGGGGGCTTACGAGCAGTACTTC.

CDR3 in amino acids: CAWSRQQGGYGYTF. In DNA form, the CDR3 reads TGTGCCTGGAGTCGACAGCAGGGGGGCTATGGCTACACCTTC. This sequence joins TRBV30 and TRBJ1-2; 7 positions match TRBD1. The J segment lost 4 bases and the V segment lost 2 bases, leaving 7 bases of the junction unmatched. The CDR3 is made up of 14 amino acids. Germline CDR1 reads GTSNPN; CDR2 reads SVGIG (reference sequence).

The rearrangement links TRBV6-1 to TRBJ2-1; D is unclear. The CDR3 extends over 13 amino acids. V lost 4 bases and J 0 bases, leaving 4 bases between the germline ends. Germline V gives CDR1 MNHNS, CDR2 SASEGT. The CDR3 nucleotides read TGTGCCAGCAGTGGACACTCCTACAATGAGCAGTTCTTC. It specifies CASSGHSYNEQFF.

The chain links TRBV6-5 to TRBJ1-1; D is ambiguous. The CDR3 extends over 15 amino acids. The V and J ends lost 2 bases and 1 base respectively, with 11 bases between them. Per the germline V gene, CDR1 is MNHEY and CDR2 is SVGAGI. This CDR3 is CASSYEGAGNTEAFF. CDR3 nucleotide sequence: TGTGCCAGCAGTTACGAAGGAGCGGGGAACACTGAAGCTTTCTTT.

V gene TRBV10-3 combines with J gene TRBJ2-1; no reliable D call. Germline CDR1 ENHRY, CDR2 SYGVKD. This CDR3 contains 14 residues. V lost 0 bases and J lost 6, with 9 bases in between. CDR3 nucleotide sequence: TGTGCCATCAGTGAGTCGAAACTACTCAATGAGCAGTTCTTC. Residues: CAISESKLLNEQFF.

The V gene is TRBV5-4, the J gene TRBJ2-7; D not resolved. Trimming removed 5 bases at V and 3 bases at J, with 15 bases between. CDR1 and CDR2 from the germline V gene are SGHNT and YYREEE (reference sequence). The CDR3 length is 14 residues. The CDR3 bases are TGTGCCAGCAGGAAAAATTCCAACAGCTACGAGCAGTACTTC. Amino acid sequence: CASRKNSNSYEQYF. Full variable domain (missing parts from reference TRBV5-4 and TRBJ2-7): ETGVTQSPTHLIKTRGQQVTLRCSSQSGHNTVSWYQQALGQGPQFIFQYYREEENGRGNFPPRFSGLQFPNYSSELNVNALELDDSALYLCASRKNSNSYEQYFGPGTRLTVT.

This clonotype turned up a few times. The CDR3 DNA sequence: TGTGCCAGCAGCATTGGGACAGTCACTGAAGCTTTCTTT. Translated, it gives CASSIGTVTEAFF. The chain employs TRBV6-2 or TRBV6-3 and TRBJ1-1, with 7 bases matching TRBD1. The CDR3 covers 13 residues. Germline CDR1 is MNHEY and CDR2 is SVGEGT. V lost 6 bases and J lost 4; bases outside the gene matches: 5.

This clonotype was seen more than once but under ten times. The CDR3 spells CASSSGPHSGNTIYF. CDR3 DNA sequence: TGTGCCAGCAGCTCCGGACCCCACTCTGGAAACACCATATATTTT. The rearrangement joins TRBV7-9 to TRBJ1-3; D ambiguous. V gave up 4 bases and J gave up 0 bases, with 10 bases separating them. Germline V gene lookup returns CDR1 SEHNR and CDR2 FQNEAQ (reference sequence). The CDR3 runs to 15 residues.

V is TRBV30 and J is TRBJ2-7; TRBD1 agrees at 8 bases. The junction had 19 bases not matched to a gene; V was cut back by 6 bases and J by 3 bases. Germline values: CDR1 GTSNPN, CDR2 SVGIG (reference sequence). This CDR3 spans 17 amino acids. The CDR3 sequence: CACKRLWVDRDGYEQYF. For the CDR3, the DNA is TGTGCCTGCAAAAGACTTTGGGTGGACAGGGACGGCTACGAGCAGTACTTC.

V and J are TRBV2 and TRBJ2-7; 8 bases fit TRBD1. The CDR3 is made up of 14 amino acids. Germline V gives CDR1 SNHLY, CDR2 FYNNEI. With 2 bases clipped from V and 3 bases from J, the junction kept 3 bases outside the gene matches. As DNA, the CDR3 is TGTGCCAGCAGTGAATCCGGGACAGGCTACGAGCAGTACTTC. Protein: CASSESGTGYEQYF.

The chain recombines TRBV3-1 with TRBJ2-1; the match to TRBD2 covers 10 bases. Germline CDR1 reads LGHDT; CDR2 reads YNNKEL (reference sequence). This CDR3 is 16 amino acids long. J lost 7 bases, V lost 3 bases, and 9 bases had no gene match. CDR3 residues: CASSHLAGVFWNEQFF. The CDR3 bases are TGTGCCAGCAGCCATCTAGCGGGAGTTTTCTGGAATGAGCAGTTCTTC.

The V and J genes are TRBV27 and TRBJ2-7; D is uncertain. The CDR3 extends over 14 amino acids. Germline V gives CDR1 MNHEY, CDR2 SMNVEV (reference sequence). V lost 1 base to trimming and J lost 2 bases, with 9 bases between them. In DNA form, the CDR3 reads TGTGCCAGCAGTTTATTAGCCACAGCCTACGAGCAGTACTTC. It yields the protein CASSLLATAYEQYF.

The chain has TRBV7-9 and TRBJ2-7, with 13 bases aligning to TRBD2. This CDR3 has 15 amino acids. CDR1 and CDR2 (germline): SEHNR, FQNEAQ (reference sequence). The J segment lost 10 bases and the V segment lost 3 bases, leaving 9 bases of the junction unmatched. CDR3 coding DNA: TGTGCCAGCAGCTTTGTAGGACTAGCGGGAGAGCGACAGTACTTC. This sequence encodes CASSFVGLAGERQYF.

This chain connects TRBV2 to TRBJ1-1; possibly TRBD1 for D (5 bases). V was clipped by 2 bases and J by 0 bases, with 16 bases between them. The CDR3 length is 17 residues. The germline V gene has CDR1 SNHLY and CDR2 FYNNEI. CDR3 loop: CASSERGSRGMNTEAFF. The CDR3, as DNA: TGTGCCAGCAGTGAACGGGGTTCTAGGGGCATGAACACTGAAGCTTTCTTT.

The chain uses TRBV7-2 and TRBJ2-1, with TRBD2 matching 8 bases. The junction had 8 bases not matched to a gene; V was cut back by 1 base and J by 3 bases. The CDR3 extends over 17 amino acids. Germline V gene data show CDR1 as SGHTA and CDR2 as FQGNSA. DNA of the CDR3: TGTGCCAGCAGCTTAGGGAGGGTAGCGGGGATCTACAATGAGCAGTTCTTC. Its translation: CASSLGRVAGIYNEQFF.